This paragraph covers one TCR beta chain sequence. Its matching antigen is unknown. This CDR3 spans 15 amino acids. CDR1 and CDR2 from the germline V gene are SGHRS and YFSETQ. The sample belongs to a study of T cells expressing NK-cell markers. Study in general: The TCR beta repertoires were obtained from sorted CD3+CD56+NKG2C+, CD3+CD56+NKG2C- and CD3+CD56-NKG2C+ T cells. HCMV seropositivity characterized seven of the eight sequenced donors, and seronegativity one.

Findings of the study overall: NKG2C+ dominant clonotype frequencies in several donors were roughly 1.0-7.0% of CD8+ T cells.

TCRdb re-called the 5' RACE reads and catalogs CDR3 proteins one per entry, DNA excluded. The listing records about 430,000 distinct CDR3 sequences. This sequence joins TRBV5-1 and TRBJ1-4; the TCRdb call, TRBD1, lacks DNA for checking. The TCR was taken from a woman aged 45-59 years in good health. Material: blood T cells: a sorted CD56 or NKG2C T cell subset, CD4+ or CD8+ T cells, or bulk PBMC T cells (not recorded which). Here the CDR3 reads CASRSGDRNGEKLFF.